The 12 T cell receptor beta chains below all came from one sample that was sequenced in a study of beta chain features in type 1 diabetes. Of the isolated RNA, all was reverse transcribed, and so the sequenced material was expressed TCRB transcripts. Libraries were prepared by immunoSEQ multiplex PCR; TCRdb keeps only in-frame clonotypes and omits some of them. Here the sample spans 300,000 to 450,000 clones, roughly 12% being singletons. The specimen was naive CD4+ T cells from blood. These TCRs come from a young man in good health.

This clone was seen more than once but under ten times. V gene TRBV25-1 combines with J gene TRBJ2-1, with 10 positions matching TRBD2. Germline values: CDR1 MGHDK, CDR2 SYGVNS. V dropped 3 bases and J dropped 7; count of bases not matched to a gene: 6. The CDR3 covers 15 residues. In nucleotides, the CDR3 is TGTGCCAGCAGTGATTTGAGCGGGGGGGGGAATGAGCAGTTCTTC. The encoded protein is CASSDLSGGGNEQFF.

This clone was found a few times. This rearrangement joins TRBV30 to TRBJ1-5, with a weak D call TRBD1 (5 bases). V was shortened by 4 bases and J by 4 bases, with 11 bases between the two germline ends. The CDR3 has 13 residues. Germline CDR1 reads GTSNPN; CDR2 reads SVGIG (reference sequence). DNA for the CDR3: TGTGCCTGGACCCCAGGGTTAAATCAGCCCCAGCATTTT. This codes for CAWTPGLNQPQHF.

This clone was counted only a few times. The junction does not match germline at one end; this may be a read error. This chain uses TRBV7-9 with TRBJ2-6, with 10 bases that match TRBD1. Germline V gives CDR1 SEHNR, CDR2 FQNEAQ (reference sequence). CDR3 size: 19 residues. The chain's CDR3 is CASSLGTGGHNSGTNVLTF. CDR3 coding DNA: TGTGCCAGCAGCTTAGGGACAGGGGGTCACAACTCTGGGACCAACGTCCTGACTTTC.

This clone was recorded a few times. V usage is TRBV4-3 and J usage is TRBJ2-1; D is uncertain. V was trimmed by 0 bases and J by 9 bases, leaving 9 bases between them. The CDR3 is 13 amino acids. Germline V gene lookup returns CDR1 LGHNA and CDR2 YSLEER. The CDR3 bases are TGCGCCAGCAGCCAAGATATGACTTTTGAGCAGTTCTTC. Amino acid sequence: CASSQDMTFEQFF.

This chain connects TRBV9 to TRBJ2-7; D gene uncertain. Germline CDR1 and CDR2: SGDLS and YYNGEE. The CDR3 has 14 amino acids. Trimming removed 0 bases at V and 2 bases at J, with 9 bases between. Here the CDR3 reads CASSVESRPYEQYF. For the CDR3, the DNA is TGTGCCAGCAGCGTAGAGTCTAGACCCTACGAGCAGTACTTC.

This clone turned up a few times. Distinct nucleotide sequences in the sample also encode this CDR3. This rearrangement joins TRBV6-5 to TRBJ2-6; no reliable D call. The CDR3 totals 12 residues. The germline V gene has CDR1 MNHEY and CDR2 SVGAGI. The CDR3 nucleotides are TGTGCTATCAGCTCTGGGGCCAACGTCCTGACTTTC. Translated, it gives CAISSGANVLTF.

V and J are TRBV10-3 and TRBJ2-7; the D gene is possibly TRBD1 (6 bases). CDR3 length: 13 residues. Germline V gene sequence: CDR1 ENHRY, CDR2 SYGVKD. Trimming removed 6 bases at V and 3 bases at J, with 12 bases between. CDR3 sequence (DNA): TGTGCCATCAGATCGGACAGCCTCTACGAGCAGTACTTC. It translates to CAIRSDSLYEQYF.

A few counts support this clone. The chain couples TRBV27 to TRBJ2-2; D is ambiguous. Per germline, CDR1 MNHEY and CDR2 SMNVEV (reference sequence). CDR3 length equals 13 residues. Trimming stripped 6 bases from V and 5 bases from J, with 10 bases between. DNA for the CDR3: TGTGCCAGCAGGACCGGAGTTACCGGGGAGCTGTTTTTT. Protein product: CASRTGVTGELFF.

The gene calls are TRBV28 and TRBJ2-2; 8 positions agree with TRBD1. The CDR3 spans 16 residues. Trimming at V came to 4 bases and at J to 0 bases, leaving 4 bases not matched to a gene. Germline V CDR1 and CDR2: MDHEN, SYDVKM. This CDR3 reads CASSSVDRANTGELFF. CDR3 bases: TGTGCCAGCAGTTCGGTGGACAGGGCGAACACCGGGGAGCTGTTTTTT.

This clone has more than one count but fewer than ten. The J gene is TRBJ2-2, the V gene TRBV5-1; TRBD1 matches 9 bases. V shed 4 bases, J shed 3 bases, and the junction held 4 bases outside the gene matches. The CDR3 has 15 amino acids. Germline CDR1 SGHRS, CDR2 YFSETQ. The CDR3 region has the DNA TGCGCCAGCAGCGGTCGGACAGGGGACACCGGGGAGCTGTTTTTT. Translation gives CASSGRTGDTGELFF.

This clone was seen only a few times. The V gene is TRBV6-5, the J gene TRBJ1-2; possibly TRBD1 for D (6 bases). Germline V gene data show CDR1 as MNHEY and CDR2 as SVGAGI. The V gene lost 6 bases and the J gene lost 2 bases, with 10 bases spanning the gap. The CDR3 has 13 amino acids. The CDR3 loop reads CASSPTGNYGYTF. The CDR3 coding sequence is TGTGCCAGCAGCCCAACAGGGAACTATGGCTACACCTTC.

This clone was recorded a few times. The V gene is TRBV11-2, the J gene TRBJ2-1; possibly TRBD1 for D (6 bases). The CDR3 is 13 residues long. CDR1 SGHAT and CDR2 FQNNGV come from the germline V gene. V lost 5 bases and J 6 bases, leaving 11 bases between the germline ends. The CDR3 is CASSKNRVNEQFF. As DNA, the CDR3 is TGTGCCAGCAGCAAAAACAGGGTCAATGAGCAGTTCTTC.